This T cell receptor beta chain originates from a study of cytomegalovirus exposure and HLA in healthy donors. Looking at the study overall: Per a later analysis, the approximately 700 first-cohort and over 90 validation repertoires shared one platform. Findings and caveats of the study: Per published reports, the classifier diagnosed cytomegalovirus status with high specificity and sensitivity.

This table comes from immunoSEQ multiplex PCR, and its TCRdb copy is limited to in-frame clones, with some not included. The sample yields 200,000 to 250,000 clones, roughly 84% seen once. Note on this clone: The antigen is unknown.

Germline CDR1 MRHNA, CDR2 SNTAGT. With 6 bases removed from V and 0 bases from J, the gap between germline ends came to 12 bases. The CDR3 runs to 14 residues. The donors were members of the roughly 120-subject validation cohort (separate from the approximately 670-subject first cohort). The sequenced material came from PBMCs. This chain uses TRBV6-4 with TRBJ2-7; D call uncertain. The sequence was collected from a woman aged 18-29 years in good health and CMV-seropositive. The DNA for the CDR3 is TGTGCCAGCAGCCCCGCCATGAGCTCCTACGAGCAGTACTTC. Encoded protein: CASSPAMSSYEQYF.